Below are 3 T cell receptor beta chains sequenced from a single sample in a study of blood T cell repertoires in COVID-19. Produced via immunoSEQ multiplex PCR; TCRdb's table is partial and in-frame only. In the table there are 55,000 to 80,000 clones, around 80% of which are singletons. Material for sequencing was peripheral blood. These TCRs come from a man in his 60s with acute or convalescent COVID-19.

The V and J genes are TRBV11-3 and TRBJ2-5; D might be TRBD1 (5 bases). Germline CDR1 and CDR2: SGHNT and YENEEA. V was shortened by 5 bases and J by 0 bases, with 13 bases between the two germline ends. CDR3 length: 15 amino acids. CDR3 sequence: CASSPRTGHQETQYF. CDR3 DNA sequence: TGTGCCAGCAGCCCTCGAACAGGACACCAAGAGACCCAGTACTTC.

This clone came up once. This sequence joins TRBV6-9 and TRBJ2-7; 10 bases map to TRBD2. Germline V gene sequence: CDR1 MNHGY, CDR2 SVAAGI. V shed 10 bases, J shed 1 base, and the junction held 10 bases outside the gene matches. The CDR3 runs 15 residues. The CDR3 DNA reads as TGTGCCAACCGAGGGGGACTAGCGACATCCTACGAGCAGTACTTC. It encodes CANRGGLATSYEQYF.

DNA of the CDR3: TGCAGCGTTGTAACTAGCGGGACGGTCGGGGAGCTGTTTTTT. Translated, it gives CSVVTSGTVGELFF. This sequence joins TRBV29-1 and TRBJ2-2, with 10 positions matching TRBD2. Germline trimming cut 4 bases from V and 7 bases from J; bases unmatched to any gene: 6. CDR1 SQVTM and CDR2 ANQGSEA come from the germline V gene. This CDR3 is built from 14 residues.